This T cell receptor (beta chain) was sequenced in a study of T cells in Graves' hyperthyroidism and ophthalmopathy. Patients with uncontrolled infections, other autoimmune diseases, pregnancy or lactation were excluded. Turning to this clonotype: One end of the junction fails to match germline, which may point to a read error.

In germline, CDR1 is KGHSH, CDR2 LQKENI. The CDR3 length is 12 residues. TCR beta CDR3 region amplification was performed from RNA transcripts. First-round RT-PCR with HTBI primers amplified the TCR CDR3 region. TCRdb reprocessed the multiplex PCR reads with MiXCR, giving one entry per CDR3 protein. The repertoire holds roughly 420,000 distinct CDR3 sequences, with roughly 14% as singletons. The chain combines TRBV18 with TRBJ2-7, with D unresolved. The receptor's source is a woman younger than 35 with Graves' hyperthyroidism. The specimen sequenced was blood. In DNA form, the CDR3 reads TGTACCAGCTCACCAGCACCCTACGAGCAGTACTTC. This gives the protein CTSSPAPYEQYF.